The 20 T cell receptor beta chains below all came from one sample that was sequenced in a study of Graves' ophthalmopathy and Graves' hyperthyroidism. From RNA, the CDR3 regions of TCR beta chains were amplified and sequenced. RT-PCR was first run with HTBI primers, then multiplex PCR in a second round. Using its own MiXCR run on the multiplex PCR reads, TCRdb lists one record per CDR3 protein. Of about 590,000 distinct CDR3 sequences listed, about 40% are singletons. Sequencing was carried out using peripheral blood or thyroid tissue (not recorded which). These receptor sequences come from an adult man with Graves' hyperthyroidism.

The chain has TRBV7-9 and TRBJ2-5, with D uncertain. V dropped 3 bases and J dropped 5 bases, with 13 bases sitting between them. CDR3 length: 14 residues. Germline values: CDR1 SEHNR, CDR2 FQNEAQ (reference sequence). The CDR3 nucleotides are TGTGCCAGCAGCTTCGGCAGCCCCAATGAGACCCAGTACTTC. This codes for CASSFGSPNETQYF. The variable domain in full, completed from reference TRBV7-9 and TRBJ2-5, reads DTGVSQNPRHKITKRGQNVTFRCDPISEHNRLYWYRQTLGQGPEFLTYFQNEAQLEKSRLLSDRFSAERPKGSFSTLEIQRTEQGDSAMYLCASSFGSPNETQYFGPGTRLLVL.

Note on this clonotype: This CDR3 fails to terminate in the conserved phenylalanine or tryptophan, so it likely reflects a read error. The DNA is omitted, as the CDR3 cannot be located on it reliably, and the CDR3 follows TCRdb's listing. The chain has TRBV12-3 or TRBV12-4 and TRBJ1-2. The CDR3 adds up to 12 amino acids, both ends counted. CDR3: CASSLRLAGTTV.

V and J are TRBV2 and TRBJ1-5, with D perhaps TRBD1 (5 bases). Germline loops: CDR1 SNHLY, CDR2 FYNNEI. The CDR3 has 18 residues. V lost 4 bases to trimming and J lost 2 bases, with 21 bases between them. The CDR3 nucleotides read TGTGCCAGCAGTGGCGGGGCCGTGGGGTTAGCGGGCAATCAGCCCCAGCATTTT. The encoded protein is CASSGGAVGLAGNQPQHF.

As to this clonotype: This sequence may be a read error, since a much larger clone differs from it by one base. The chain links TRBV12-3 or TRBV12-4 to TRBJ1-3; D is perhaps TRBD1 (5 bases). CDR3 length: 16 amino acids. The V end was cut by 1 base, the J end by 0 bases, with 10 bases between. The CDR3 here is CASSLGGLSSGNTIYF. The CDR3 bases are TGTGCCAGCAGTTTAGGGGGGTTGAGCTCTGGAAACACCATATATTTT.

This clonotype has at least ten counts. The chain employs TRBV29-1 and TRBJ1-1; D gene unclear. Germline values: CDR1 SQVTM, CDR2 ANQGSEA. The germline V and J ends were trimmed by 6 bases and 11 bases, with 22 bases remaining between them. The CDR3 contains 13 residues. The CDR3 reads CSVAQTGNSEAFF. The DNA of the CDR3 is TGCAGCGTCGCACAAACCGGAAACAGCGAGGCTTTCTTT. The full variable domain, its missing parts supplied by reference TRBV29-1 and TRBJ1-1, is SAVISQKPSRDICQRGTSLTIQCQVDSQVTMMFWYRQQPGQSLTLIATANQGSEATYESGFVIDKFPISRPNLTFSTLTVSNMSPEDSSIYLCSVAQTGNSEAFFGQGTRLTVV.

This clonotype was seen many times. The chain combines TRBV25-1 with TRBJ2-5; 8 bases fit TRBD1. Trimming took 1 base from V and 4 from J; bases not matched to a gene: 5. The CDR3 has 15 residues. Per germline, CDR1 MGHDK and CDR2 SYGVNS. CDR3 nucleotides: TGTGCCAGCAGTGAATTTTCCGGGACAGGAGAGACCCAGTACTTC. It specifies CASSEFSGTGETQYF.

On this clonotype: Without the conserved terminal phenylalanine or tryptophan, this CDR3 likely stems from a read error. The limits of the CDR3 on the DNA are not certain, so only TCRdb's listed CDR3 is given. J is TRBJ1-1 and V is TRBV29-1; TRBD1, as called in the table, went unchecked against the DNA. CDR1 is SQVTM and CDR2 is ANQGSEA in the germline V gene. The CDR3 region is 9 residues in length, termini included. CDR3 sequence reads: CSVGAGIFY.

Ten or more counts support this clonotype. The chain joins TRBV7-9 to TRBJ1-2, with TRBD1 identical over 10 bases. Germline V gene sequence: CDR1 SEHNR, CDR2 FQNEAQ (reference sequence). Trimming took 5 bases from V and 8 from J; bases not matched to a gene: 14. This CDR3 region has 16 residues. The CDR3 loop reads CASSRMTGGMLSGYTF. The CDR3 nucleotides are TGTGCCAGCAGCCGCATGACAGGGGGCATGTTGTCGGGCTACACCTTC.

This clonotype was found a few times. The chain uses TRBV2 and TRBJ2-5; D unresolved. Gene TRBJ2-1 matches the end of the DNA better, so the J call may be wrong. Germline lookup yields CDR1 SNHLY and CDR2 FYNNEI. The CDR3 has 14 residues. The CDR3 spells CASSEALIPHEQFF. Here the CDR3 DNA reads TGTGCCAGCAGTGAAGCCCTCATACCCCATGAGCAGTTCTTC.

In this sample, this clonotype turned up a few times. The genes are TRBV2 and TRBJ2-3; D not certain. In germline, CDR1 is SNHLY, CDR2 FYNNEI. There are 12 residues in the CDR3. Trimming left V 1 base short and J 4 bases short, with 3 bases between. The CDR3 spells CASSEVADTQYF. CDR3 nucleotides: TGTGCCAGCAGTGAAGTAGCAGATACGCAGTATTTT.

This clonotype was observed at least ten times. The chain combines TRBV19 with TRBJ1-2; D not resolved. In germline, CDR1 is LNHDA, CDR2 SQIVND (reference sequence). Trimming took 5 bases from V and 4 from J, leaving 17 bases between them. The CDR3 runs 15 residues. The CDR3 nucleotides read TGTGCCAGTAGTCCCCAGTTGGGAGCCCTCTATGGCTACACCTTC. Amino acid sequence: CASSPQLGALYGYTF.

Notes on this clonotype: A much larger clone lies a single base off, so this may be a read error. The chain carries TRBV11-2 and TRBJ1-6, with D perhaps matching TRBD1 (5 bases). V lost 3 bases, J lost 8 bases, and 14 bases lay in between. The CDR3 contains 15 residues. Germline lookup yields CDR1 SGHAT and CDR2 FQNNGV. Here the CDR3 reads CASSLANMGDSPLHF. The CDR3 DNA reads as TGTGCCAGCAGCTTGGCCAATATGGGGGATTCACCCCTCCACTTT.

As regards this clonotype: A read error may explain this, as a much larger clone is one base away. V gene TRBV19 combines with J gene TRBJ2-6, with D perhaps TRBD1 (6 bases). The CDR3 length is 17 residues. Deletions cut 5 bases from V and 2 bases from J, with 16 bases between. The V gene's germline CDR1 is LNHDA and CDR2 SQIVND (reference sequence). CDR3 nucleotides: TGTGCCAGTAGTTCCGCATCACAGGGAACTGGGGCCAACGTCCTGACTTTC. Its translation: CASSSASQGTGANVLTF. Supplemented by reference TRBV19 and TRBJ2-6, the full variable domain reads DGGITQSPKYLFRKEGQNVTLSCEQNLNHDAMYWYRQDPGQGLRLIYYSQIVNDFQKGDIAEGYSVSREKKESFPLTVTSAQKNPTAFYLCASSSASQGTGANVLTFGAGSRLTVL.

This rearrangement joins TRBV12-5 to TRBJ1-5; a weak D match, TRBD1 (6 bases). Trimming took 1 base from V and 14 from J, leaving 12 bases between them. This CDR3 spans 12 amino acids. Germline V lookup: CDR1 LGHNT, CDR2 FRNRAP. In nucleotides, the CDR3 is TGTGCTAGTGGTTTGGGGGGGCAGTACGAGCATTTT. It encodes CASGLGGQYEHF.

The rearrangement joins TRBV5-6 to TRBJ2-3; D assignment may be TRBD1 or TRBD2 (5 bases each). The germline CDR1 and CDR2 sequences are SGHDT and YYEEEE. This CDR3 contains 12 residues. Trimming left V 7 bases short and J 1 base short, with 7 bases between. CDR3 nucleotides: TGTGCCAGCGGGGACCGCACAGATACGCAGTATTTT. The encoded protein is CASGDRTDTQYF.

To note about this clonotype: This may stem from a read error, because a much larger clone lies one nucleotide away. This chain joins TRBV2 and TRBJ1-4; D possibly corresponds to TRBD1 (6 bases). The CDR3 has 17 residues. The germline V gene has CDR1 SNHLY and CDR2 FYNNEI. The DNA for the CDR3 is TGTGCCAGCAGTGAAGCGGAAGGCAGGGGCTCTAATGAAGAACTGTTTTTT. Its translation is CASSEAEGRGSNEELFF.

The gene calls are TRBV7-3 and TRBJ2-5; D is unclear. The DNA end lines up better with TRBJ2-1; the J call may be wrong. The CDR3 contains 12 residues. Germline V CDR1 and CDR2: SGHTA, FQGTGA. As DNA, the CDR3 is TGTGCCAGTAGCCACTCCTCCGGTGAGCAGTTCTTC. Translation gives CASSHSSGEQFF.

The chain combines TRBV4-1 with TRBJ1-6; D is unresolved. CDR1 and CDR2 from the germline V gene are MGHRA and YSYEKL. The CDR3 length is 15 residues. Trimming stripped 4 bases from V and 5 bases from J, with 12 bases between. The CDR3 loop reads CASSLMPVNNSPLHF. The CDR3 region has the DNA TGCGCCAGCAGCCTTATGCCCGTGAATAATTCACCCCTCCACTTT.

Ten or more counts support this clonotype. The chain links TRBV29-1 to TRBJ2-7, with a weak D call TRBD2 (6 bases). The CDR3 has 14 residues. CDR1 is SQVTM, CDR2 ANQGSEA, per germline. Trimming removed 4 bases at V and 5 bases at J, with 18 bases between. DNA for the CDR3: TGCAGCGTTGTGGGTGGAGGGAAGATCGACGAGCAGTACTTC. Translation gives CSVVGGGKIDEQYF.

Of note for this clonotype: Just one base apart from a much larger clone, this may be a read error. The chain joins TRBV20-1 to TRBJ2-5, with D perhaps given as TRBD1 or TRBD2 (6 bases each). Trimming cost V 1 base and J 4 bases, with 7 bases left between them. Germline lookup yields CDR1 DFQATT and CDR2 SNEGSKA (reference sequence). CDR3 length: 12 amino acids. The DNA for the CDR3 is TGCAGTGCTAGAGCGGGGGCAGAGACCCAGTACTTC. As protein: CSARAGAETQYF.